One T cell receptor (beta chain) is described in this entry. Authors' methods: It was from reference gene primer amplification that nucleated cell counts were estimated. TCRdb's copy holds only in-frame clones and misses some; the assay was immunoSEQ multiplex PCR. D and trimming were read from the DNA, whereas the V and J calls and clone size are those reported in that table. The sample has some 67,000 clones, over 80% seen once; the top ten hold 4% to 5.5%. The data stem from a study of blood T cell repertoires in COVID-19. For the study at large: Whether acute or convalescent, the COVID-19 samples came from the United States, Italy and Spain. PBMCs, B-cell-depleted T cells, or T cells were the source of the cDNA or gDNA that made up the material.

Germline CDR1 is MNHNS and CDR2 is SASEGT. V shed 2 bases, J shed 7 bases, and the junction held 14 bases outside the gene matches. The CDR3 length is 18 residues. The V and J genes are TRBV6-1 and TRBJ1-6; 7 nucleotides agree with TRBD1. The receptor comes from a man aged 50-60 years with active COVID-19. Sequenced sample: peripheral blood. DNA of the CDR3: TGTGCCAGCAGTGAATTGGAATCACACAGGGGTGGCAATTCACCCCTCCACTTT. Its protein is CASSELESHRGGNSPLHF.